Listed below are T cell receptor beta chains from one sample, sequenced in a study of CD8 T cells in ankylosing spondylitis. MiXCR, run by TCRdb on the 5' RACE reads, gives a single entry per CDR3 protein. The table records about 350,000 distinct CDR3 sequences, 20% to 25% of them present only once. The sequencing input was blood, either unsorted or a sorted T cell fraction (not recorded which). These TCRs come from a male donor with ankylosing spondylitis or in good health (not recorded which). CDR3s include the opening cysteine and the closing phenylalanine or tryptophan. A D gene is named only where the DNA matches it firmly. Clone sizes are given selectively: once, few, many, or a class where the clone is expanded.

D,size,V,J,DNA,CDR3
NA,few,TRBV7-9,TRBJ1-2,TGTGCCAGCAGCCCCCCTACTGGGGGCCTAAGTTATGGCTACACCTTC,CASSPPTGGLSYGYTF
NA,NA,TRBV29-1,TRBJ2-2,TGCAGCGTTGAAGAGTGGGGTGGGATCGGGGAGCTGTTTTTT,CSVEEWGGIGELFF
NA,NA,TRBV4-1,TRBJ2-6,TGCGCCAGTAGTGGGTCCGGGGCCAACGTCCTGACTTTC,CASSGSGANVLTF
NA,NA,TRBV12-3/TRBV12-4,TRBJ2-3,TGTGCCAGCAGTCCTAATTTAATACAGTCTAGCACAGATACGCAGTATTTT,CASSPNLIQSSTDTQYF
TRBD2,NA,TRBV10-1,TRBJ2-1,TGCGCCAGCAGAGCCGGACTAGCAGCCTACAATGAGCAGTTCTTC,CASRAGLAAYNEQFF
NA,NA,TRBV12-3/TRBV12-4,TRBJ1-5,TGTGCCAGCAGTTTAGCGGCGGGGATTTATAGCAATCAGCCCCAGCATTTT,CASSLAAGIYSNQPQHF
TRBD2,few,TRBV12-3/TRBV12-4,TRBJ2-5,TGTGCCAGCGGGGGTGGGGGGGAAGGAGAGACCCAGTACTTC,CASGGGGEGETQYF
NA,few,TRBV29-1,TRBJ2-6,TGCAGCGTTGAAAGGGGCTCCGGCTCTGGGGCCAACGTCCTGACTTTC,CSVERGSGSGANVLTF
NA,few,TRBV5-5,TRBJ2-7,TGTGCCAGCAGCACGTGGGGATCGGGCTACGAGCAGTACTTC,CASSTWGSGYEQYF
TRBD2,NA,TRBV3-1,TRBJ2-5,TGTGCCAGCAGCCAAGATGAGGGACTAGCGGTGTACCAAGAGACCCAGTACTTC,CASSQDEGLAVYQETQYF
NA,many,TRBV29-1,TRBJ2-1,TGCAGCGTTGCCGGGGGGCCCTACAATGAGCAGTTCTTC,CSVAGGPYNEQFF
TRBD1,few,TRBV12-3/TRBV12-4,TRBJ2-7,TGTGCCAGCAGAGGGACAGAGGGGCCAACCTACGAGCAGTACTTC,CASRGTEGPTYEQYF
NA,few,TRBV5-6,TRBJ1-5,TGTGCCAGCAGCTTGTGGTCATACGATAGCAATCAGCCCCAGCATTTT,CASSLWSYDSNQPQHF
TRBD2,few,TRBV2,TRBJ2-1,TGTGCCAGCAGGAAGGGACTAGCGGATTACAATGAGCAGTTCTTC,CASRKGLADYNEQFF
NA,NA,TRBV27,TRBJ2-7,TGTGCCAGCAGACAGGGCTGGGACGAGCAGTACTTC,CASRQGWDEQYF
NA,NA,TRBV12-3/TRBV12-4,TRBJ2-2,TGTGCCAGCAGTTTGTCTGCAGGGGCGGCCGGGGAGCTGTTTTTT,CASSLSAGAAGELFF
NA,few,TRBV2,TRBJ1-5,TGTGCCAGCAGTGTTGTAACAACAAGCAATCAGCCCCAGCATTTT,CASSVVTTSNQPQHF
NA,few,TRBV20-1,TRBJ2-7,TGCAGTGCTAGGCGTCAGGGAAATTACGAGCAGTACTTC,CSARRQGNYEQYF
NA,once,TRBV3-1,TRBJ2-1,TGTGCCAGCAGCCAAGTTGCGGGGGCGGCGGAGCAGTTCTTC,CASSQVAGAAEQFF
NA,few,TRBV28,TRBJ1-4,TGTGCCAGCAGTCCAGGGCGGACAACTAATGAAAAACTGTTTTTT,CASSPGRTTNEKLFF
TRBD1,few,TRBV11-2,TRBJ2-2,TGTGCCAGCAGCATGACAGGGGCCAACACCGGGGAGCTGTTTTTT,CASSMTGANTGELFF
NA,few,TRBV29-1,TRBJ2-5,TGCAGCGTTGAAGATCCGGACACAAGTCAAGAGACCCAGTACTTC,CSVEDPDTSQETQYF
NA,NA,TRBV6-6,TRBJ1-6,TGTGCCAGCAGTTATCTTGGGAGTTCACCCCTCCACTTT,CASSYLGSSPLHF
NA,few,TRBV12-3/TRBV12-4,TRBJ2-2,TGTGCCAGCACCCGGAGGGGAACCGGGGAGCTGTTTTTT,CASTRRGTGELFF
NA,many,TRBV6-4,TRBJ2-2,TGTGCCAGCAGTGACGGGACTAACACCGGGGAGCTGTTTTTT,CASSDGTNTGELFF
NA,few,TRBV20-1,TRBJ2-1,TGCAGTGCTAGAAACCCGGATAGGGGGAATGAGCAGTTCTTC,CSARNPDRGNEQFF
TRBD2,few,TRBV24-1,TRBJ2-3,TGTGCCACCAGTGATTCCCGGGTAGCGGGGGGAATAGATACGCAGTATTTT,CATSDSRVAGGIDTQYF
NA,NA,TRBV4-1,TRBJ2-3,TGCGCCAGCAGCCAAGTCCTCCCAGATACGCAGTATTTT,CASSQVLPDTQYF
TRBD1,NA,TRBV7-9,TRBJ2-5,TGTGCCAGCAGGCACACAGGGGGATGGGAGACCCAGTACTTC,CASRHTGGWETQYF
NA,NA,TRBV30,TRBJ2-2,TGTGCCTGGAGAGAGGGGGCCGGGGAGCTGTTTTTT,CAWREGAGELFF
TRBD1,NA,TRBV9,TRBJ2-3,TGTGCCAGCAGCGCGGAGACAGGGGCCCGCACAGATACGCAGTATTTT,CASSAETGARTDTQYF
TRBD2,NA,TRBV7-2,TRBJ2-7,TGTGCCAGCAGCTTCGAAGCGGGGGGACTCTACGAGCAGTACTTC,CASSFEAGGLYEQYF
TRBD2,few,TRBV15,TRBJ2-2,TGTGCCACCAGCAGGACTAGCGGGAACACCGGGGAGCTGTTTTTT,CATSRTSGNTGELFF
TRBD1,NA,TRBV12-3/TRBV12-4,TRBJ2-3,TGTGCCAGCGGCCAGGGGGCGAGGGGTCCAGATACGCAGTATTTT,CASGQGARGPDTQYF
NA,few,TRBV27,TRBJ2-1,TGTGCCAGCAGTTCCCTCCTGGCGTCCAATGAGCAGTTCTTC,CASSSLLASNEQFF
NA,NA,TRBV12-3/TRBV12-4,TRBJ2-4,TGTGCCAGCATCGGCTTGAAAAACATTCAGTACTTC,CASIGLKNIQYF
NA,few,TRBV12-3/TRBV12-4,TRBJ2-5,TGTGCCAGCAGTCAAGTTGGGGGTCGGGAGACCCAGTACTTC,CASSQVGGRETQYF
NA,NA,TRBV7-2,TRBJ2-7,TGTGCCAGCCAACGAGGGCTCGGGTACGAGCAGTACTTC,CASQRGLGYEQYF
NA,few,TRBV10-2,TRBJ2-5,TGCGCCAGCAGTGAGTACGTTGAAGAGGAGACCCAGTACTTC,CASSEYVEEETQYF
TRBD2,NA,TRBV20-1,TRBJ2-1,TGCAGTGCTAAGCGGGGGCCTTCCTACAATGAGCAGTTCTTC,CSAKRGPSYNEQFF
TRBD2,NA,TRBV12-3/TRBV12-4,TRBJ2-2,TGTGCCAGCAGTTCTGAGCGGGGGGGCCCCGGGGAGCTGTTTTTT,CASSSERGGPGELFF
TRBD1,NA,TRBV29-1,TRBJ2-2,TGCAGCGCCGACAGGGCAAACACCGGGGAGCTGTTTTTT,CSADRANTGELFF
TRBD1,NA,TRBV20-1,TRBJ2-7,TGCAGTGCTATTATGGACAGGGGCCCCTACGAGCAGTACTTC,CSAIMDRGPYEQYF
TRBD1,NA,TRBV5-6,TRBJ2-4,TGTGCCAGCAGCCCGACAGGGGGCGGGCGAGGAAACATTCAGTACTTC,CASSPTGGGRGNIQYF
NA,few,TRBV6-1,TRBJ2-1,TGTGCCAGCAGCCCATCCAAGGAGATCTACAATGAGCAGTTCTTC,CASSPSKEIYNEQFF
TRBD1,NA,TRBV4-1,TRBJ1-2,TGCGCCAGCAGCCAAGAAGGGCAGGGGGCTAACTATGGCTACACCTTC,CASSQEGQGANYGYTF
NA,many,TRBV19,TRBJ2-7,TGTGCCAGTAGTTCCTCCCGAGGCGAGCAGTACTTC,CASSSSRGEQYF
TRBD1,NA,TRBV11-2,TRBJ2-7,TGTGCCAGCAGCTTCGGTCCGGGACAGGGGTTCTACGAGCAGTACTTC,CASSFGPGQGFYEQYF
TRBD1,once,TRBV12-3/TRBV12-4,TRBJ2-7,TGTGCCAGCAGTTTTTATTTAGGGGGCGGCTACGAGCAGTACTTC,CASSFYLGGGYEQYF
NA,few,TRBV2,TRBJ2-2,TGTGCCAGCAGTGAGGCGGCCGCGATCTCGAACACCGGGGAGCTGTTTTTT,CASSEAAAISNTGELFF
NA,few,TRBV5-1,TRBJ2-3,TGCGCCAGCAGCCCCCAAGGGAATACGCAGTATTTT,CASSPQGNTQYF